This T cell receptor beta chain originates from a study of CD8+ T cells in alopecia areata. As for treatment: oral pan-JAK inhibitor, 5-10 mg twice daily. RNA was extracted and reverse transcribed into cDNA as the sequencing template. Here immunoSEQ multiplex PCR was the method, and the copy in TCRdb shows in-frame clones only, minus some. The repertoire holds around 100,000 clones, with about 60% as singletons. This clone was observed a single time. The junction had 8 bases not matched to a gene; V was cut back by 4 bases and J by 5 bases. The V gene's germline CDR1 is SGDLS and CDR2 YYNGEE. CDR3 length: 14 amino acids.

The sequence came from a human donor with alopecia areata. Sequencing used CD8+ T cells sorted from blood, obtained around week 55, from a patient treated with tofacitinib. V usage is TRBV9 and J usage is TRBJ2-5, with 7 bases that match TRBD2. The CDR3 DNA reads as TGTGCCAGCAGCTTCAACTCCGGGGGGGAGACCCAGTACTTC. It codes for CASSFNSGGETQYF.